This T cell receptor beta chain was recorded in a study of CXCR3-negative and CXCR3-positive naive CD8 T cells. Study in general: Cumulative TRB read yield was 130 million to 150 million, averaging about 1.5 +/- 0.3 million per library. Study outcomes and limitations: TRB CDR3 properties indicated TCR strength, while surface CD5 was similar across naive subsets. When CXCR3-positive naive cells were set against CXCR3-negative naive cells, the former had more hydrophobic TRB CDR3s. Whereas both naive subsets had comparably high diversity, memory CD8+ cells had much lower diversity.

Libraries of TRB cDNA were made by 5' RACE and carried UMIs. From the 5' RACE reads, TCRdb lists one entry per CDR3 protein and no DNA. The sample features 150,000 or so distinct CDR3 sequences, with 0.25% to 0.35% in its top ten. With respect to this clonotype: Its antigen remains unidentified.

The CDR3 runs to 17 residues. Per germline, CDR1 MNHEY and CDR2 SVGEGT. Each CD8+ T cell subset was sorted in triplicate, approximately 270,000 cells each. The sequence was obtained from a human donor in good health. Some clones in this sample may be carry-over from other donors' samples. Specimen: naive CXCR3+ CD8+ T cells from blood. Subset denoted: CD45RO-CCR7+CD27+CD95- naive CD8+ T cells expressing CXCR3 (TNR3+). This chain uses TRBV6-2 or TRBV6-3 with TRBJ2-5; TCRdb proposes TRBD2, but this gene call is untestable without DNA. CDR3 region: CASSYGALAGGQETQYF.